This TCR beta chain was obtained from a study of shared clonotypes between healthy human individuals. Authors' data handling: ImmunoSEQ sequences covered only the junction and lacked quality scores; filtering therefore differed. Data came from immunoSEQ multiplex PCR; TCRdb stores just in-frame clones and leaves some out. D and trimming were read from the DNA, whereas the V and J calls and clone size are those reported in that table. The sample holds some 1,900,000 clones, about 95% seen once. This CDR3 has 16 residues. Germline V gene data show CDR1 as SGDLS and CDR2 as YYNGEE. V lost 0 bases to trimming and J lost 7 bases; unmatched junction nucleotides: 5. CD45RO-negative CD8 cells positively selected for CCR7 made up the naive population, which excluded terminally differentiated effector memory CD45RA+ cells. Caucasian adults residing in Nashville, Tennessee made up all the donors.

What was sequenced was naive CD8+ T cells sorted from blood. The chain couples TRBV9 to TRBJ1-6; 9 bases map to TRBD1. The sequence derives from a man between 18 and 29 years old in good health. CDR3 coding DNA: TGTGCCAGCAGCGTAGCCTCGACAGGGGGAAATTCACCCCTCCACTTT. It translates to CASSVASTGGNSPLHF.